Listed below are T cell receptor beta chains from one sample, sequenced in a study of OX40 agonist ivuxolimab in advanced cancers. Some clones are missing from TCRdb's copy, which holds only in-frame ones; the method was immunoSEQ multiplex PCR. The profile shows 60,000 to 70,000 clones, 75% to 90% of them singletons. The source was CD4+ or CD8+ T cells sorted from blood, collected in a trial of the OX40 agonist ivuxolimab. The receptors derive from an adult with an advanced solid tumor such as melanoma, head and neck, liver or kidney cancer. CDR3s include the opening cysteine and the closing phenylalanine or tryptophan. Fields, in order: J gene, V gene, CDR3 protein.

TRBJ2-7	TRBV15	CATSRDNKNEQYF
TRBJ1-1	TRBV28	CATLGNTEAFF
TRBJ1-4	TRBV28	CASSTIQGDKEKLFF
TRBJ2-6	TRBV2	CASNRVSGANVLTF
TRBJ1-5	TRBV4-2	CASSQGEQAGQSQHF
TRBJ2-3	TRBV11-3	CASSLEGLHSSDTQYF
TRBJ1-5	TRBV7-8	CASSFGGRTNQPQHF
TRBJ1-2	TRBV28	CASSFPAGASGYTF
TRBJ1-1	TRBV5-4	CASSLGQGSTEAFF
NA	TRBV18	CASSLKGLGYEQYF
TRBJ2-5	TRBV28	CASSLLGLADQETQYF
TRBJ1-1	TRBV25-1	CASSELGVAEAFF
TRBJ1-4	TRBV19	CASSDRANNEKLFF
TRBJ2-3	TRBV7-3	CASSLISRGLSTDTQYF
TRBJ1-4	TRBV5-1	CASSPEGRSTEKLSF
TRBJ2-2	TRBV27	CASSLWSGLNTGELFF
TRBJ1-1	TRBV5-1	CASSENVGATEAFF
TRBJ1-1	TRBV12-5	CASGLGHPMNTEAFF
TRBJ2-5	TRBV11-3	CASSFSGGETQYF
TRBJ2-5	TRBV2	CASRGKQGETQYF
TRBJ1-1	TRBV29-1	CSVEIPGGTTEAFF
TRBJ2-3	TRBV27	CASLGTFGDTQYF
TRBJ1-5	TRBV28	CASRVVGNQPQHF
TRBJ2-5	TRBV30	CAWSVMAGGSYQETQYF
TRBJ1-1	TRBV7-9	CASSPPGQRTEAFF
TRBJ1-1	TRBV5-1	CASSFRDRGGTEAFF
TRBJ2-3	TRBV5-1	CASSLGQGAKDTQYF
TRBJ2-3	TRBV28	CASMGRDRRPDTQYF
TRBJ2-5	TRBV11-1	CASSLSSVPQQETQYF
TRBJ2-7	TRBV28	CASSPSGDDEQYF
TRBJ1-1	TRBV7-2	CASSPRQGMNTEAFF
TRBJ1-2	TRBV19	CASIGVIRSSKGYTF
TRBJ1-1	TRBV7-6	CASSLVVLGSGFTEAFF
TRBJ2-3	TRBV5-6	CASSLAVTSGGEYTQYF
TRBJ2-7	TRBV6-6	CASSYSTSGRYEQYF
TRBJ2-1	TRBV9	CASSADRAGYNEQFF
TRBJ2-1	TRBV29-1	CSVGTSGRSYNEQFF
TRBJ1-1	TRBV28	CASRGLLNTEAFF
TRBJ2-5	TRBV19	CASTRTDQETQYF
TRBJ2-7	TRBV5-6	CASSRYRGSYEQYF
TRBJ2-7	TRBV11-2	CASSEAGGSIYEQYF
TRBJ1-1	TRBV7-2	CASSLSIRGGTEAFF
TRBJ1-4	TRBV19	CASSIDGRTNEKLFF
TRBJ1-2	TRBV16	CASSQWLRDYGYTF
TRBJ1-1	TRBV5-6	CASSLTGLNTEAFF
TRBJ2-3	TRBV29-1	CSVARGIGTDTQYF
TRBJ2-7	TRBV6-5	CASRPGQRSYEQYF
TRBJ2-2	TRBV5-1	CASRVGGPGELFF
TRBJ2-1	TRBV5-1	CASSVDTGTGSDEQFF
TRBJ2-6	TRBV30	CASGRKAGANVLTF